The 22 T cell receptor beta chains presented below share a single source sample, sequenced in a study of cytomegalovirus exposure and HLA in healthy donors. Vbeta (60) and Jbeta (13) primers were used in the PCR. Assay used: immunoSEQ multiplex PCR; TCRdb lists only in-frame clones, some missing. Among around 100,000 clones listed, 84% were seen once. Source material: PBMCs. The receptor set was obtained from a woman under 30 in good health and CMV-seronegative.

The gene calls are TRBV7-9 and TRBJ1-2; TRBD1 matches at 9 bases. V dropped 7 bases and J dropped 7; count of bases not matched to a gene: 13. The CDR3 has 15 residues. Per the germline V gene, CDR1 is SEHNR and CDR2 is FQNEAQ (reference sequence). CDR3 sequence reads: CASTDAPGQGGGYTF. The CDR3 DNA follows: TGTGCCAGCACCGATGCGCCGGGACAGGGCGGTGGCTACACCTTC.

This clone appeared a single time. The rearrangement uses TRBV9 and TRBJ2-1, with D unresolved. Germline assignment: CDR1 SGDLS and CDR2 YYNGEE. The CDR3 contains 12 residues. Deletions cut 4 bases from V and 6 bases from J, with 8 bases between. CDR3 region: CASSNSINEQFF. The CDR3 bases are TGTGCCAGCAGCAATAGCATCAATGAGCAGTTCTTC.

This rearrangement joins TRBV7-9 to TRBJ2-7, with 7 bases fitting TRBD2. The V gene end was trimmed by 3 bases and the J gene end by 2 bases; junction bases not matched to a gene: 7. Germline V lookup: CDR1 SEHNR, CDR2 FQNEAQ (reference sequence). CDR3 length: 15 amino acids. The CDR3 region is CASSFLREEAYEQYF. CDR3 coding DNA: TGTGCCAGCAGCTTCCTCCGGGAGGAGGCCTACGAGCAGTACTTC. The whole variable domain, remainder taken from reference TRBV7-9 and TRBJ2-7, is DTGVSQNPRHKITKRGQNVTFRCDPISEHNRLYWYRQTLGQGPEFLTYFQNEAQLEKSRLLSDRFSAERPKGSFSTLEIQRTEQGDSAMYLCASSFLREEAYEQYFGPGTRLTVT.

The chain couples TRBV5-4 to TRBJ2-3; no clear D gene. This CDR3 region has 16 residues. Trimming left V 0 bases short and J 0 bases short, with 11 bases between. CDR1 is SGHNT and CDR2 is YYREEE in the germline V gene (reference sequence). CDR3 residues: CASSLDSRISTDTQYF. The DNA for the CDR3 is TGTGCCAGCAGCTTGGATAGCAGAATTAGCACAGATACGCAGTATTTT.

The genes are TRBV19 and TRBJ2-5; D may be TRBD1 (6 bases). Per the germline V gene, CDR1 is LNHDA and CDR2 is SQIVND (reference sequence). The CDR3 loop spans 13 amino acids. V lost 8 bases and J 1 base, leaving 11 bases between the germline ends. The CDR3 here is CASSGHRQETQYF. DNA for the CDR3: TGTGCCAGTTCGGGACATCGCCAAGAGACCCAGTACTTC.

V is TRBV7-2 and J is TRBJ1-1; D possibly corresponds to TRBD1 (5 bases). The length of the CDR3 is 15 residues. Trimming shortened V by 1 base and J by 5 bases, and 14 bases separated the two germline ends. Germline V gives CDR1 SGHTA, CDR2 FQGNSA. CDR3 amino acids: CASSLVQNGGTEAFF. DNA of the CDR3: TGTGCCAGCAGCTTAGTTCAGAACGGGGGGACTGAAGCTTTCTTT.

This clone occurred a few times. The V and J genes are TRBV5-1 and TRBJ2-7; no firm D call. V was clipped by 4 bases and J by 3 bases, with 14 bases between them. Germline CDR1 and CDR2: SGHRS and YFSETQ. The CDR3 has 14 residues. The DNA of the CDR3 is TGCGCCAGCAGCATTAGCTTTTTGAGCTACGAGCAGTACTTC. This encodes CASSISFLSYEQYF.

Comments on this clone: The junction departs from germline at one end; a sequencing error may be responsible. Other DNA sequences within the sample encode an identical CDR3. The chain uses TRBV11-2 and TRBJ1-6; a possible D gene is TRBD1 (5 bases). CDR1 is SGHAT and CDR2 is FQNNGV in the germline V gene. This CDR3 comprises 14 residues. CDR3 sequence: CASSRQPHNSPLHF. The CDR3, as DNA: TGTGCCAGCAGCCGACAGCCCCATAATTCGCCCCTCCACTTT.

This chain connects TRBV7-9 to TRBJ2-1; the D is unclear. The CDR3 consists of 10 residues. From germline, CDR1 is SEHNR and CDR2 FQNEAQ (reference sequence). Trimming took 6 bases from V and 7 from J, leaving 4 bases between them. This chain's CDR3 is CASSRNEQFF. The CDR3, as DNA: TGTGCCAGCAGTAGAAATGAGCAGTTCTTC.

This rearrangement joins TRBV9 to TRBJ2-3; TRBD1 aligns across 7 bases. The CDR3 is 16 residues long. V was pared by 6 bases and J by 2 bases, with 12 bases of the junction left unmatched. Per germline, CDR1 SGDLS and CDR2 YYNGEE. The CDR3 region is CASTPGGQLFTDTQYF. The CDR3 DNA reads as TGTGCCAGCACCCCAGGGGGACAGCTATTCACAGATACGCAGTATTTT.

This rearrangement joins TRBV11-2 to TRBJ2-4, with D maybe TRBD1 (6 bases). This CDR3 region has 17 residues. Trimming removed 5 bases from V and 1 base from J, with 18 bases in between. The germline CDR1 and CDR2 sequences are SGHAT and FQNNGV. The CDR3: CASSNRVVTGAKNIQYF. The CDR3 nucleotides are TGTGCCAGCAGCAATCGGGTGGTTACAGGGGCCAAAAACATTCAGTACTTC. The full variable domain, its missing parts supplied by reference TRBV11-2 and TRBJ2-4, is EAGVAQSPRYKIIEKRQSVAFWCNPISGHATLYWYQQILGQGPKLLIQFQNNGVVDDSQLPKDRFSAERLKGVDSTLKIQPAKLEDSAVYLCASSNRVVTGAKNIQYFGAGTRLSVL.

The rearrangement links TRBV19 to TRBJ1-1; no clear D gene. Germline values: CDR1 LNHDA, CDR2 SQIVND (reference sequence). Trimming took 5 bases from V and 0 from J, leaving 7 bases between them. The CDR3 runs to 13 residues. The CDR3 nucleotides are TGTGCCAGTAGTTGGCAGATGAACACTGAAGCTTTCTTT. This encodes CASSWQMNTEAFF.

This clone was recorded only once. The chain combines TRBV5-1 with TRBJ2-2, with D hard to call. Germline CDR1 is SGHRS and CDR2 is YFSETQ. The CDR3 has 12 residues. The ends were cut back, 4 bases at V and 2 bases at J, with 3 bases in the middle. In nucleotides, the CDR3 is TGCGCCAGCAGCGTAAACACCGGGGAGCTGTTTTTT. Protein sequence: CASSVNTGELFF.

This clone was seen a single time. The chain couples TRBV7-2 to TRBJ1-2, with TRBD1 identical over 9 bases. In germline, CDR1 is SGHTA, CDR2 FQGNSA. This CDR3 has 15 amino acids. The V segment lost 2 bases and the J segment 6 bases; nucleotides outside the gene matches: 7. CDR3 protein: CASSLLAGTGHGYTF. CDR3 in DNA: TGTGCCAGCAGCTTATTGGCTGGGACAGGGCATGGCTACACCTTC.

The J gene is TRBJ1-6, the V gene TRBV5-1, with D uncertain. The CDR3 has 13 amino acids. V lost 2 bases and J lost 6, with 6 bases in between. Germline V gene sequence: CDR1 SGHRS, CDR2 YFSETQ. The CDR3 bases are TGCGCCAGCAGCTTATCCAGTAATTCACCCCTCCACTTT. Encoded protein: CASSLSSNSPLHF. Full variable domain (missing parts from reference TRBV5-1 and TRBJ1-6): KAGVTQTPRYLIKTRGQQVTLSCSPISGHRSVSWYQQTPGQGLQFLFEYFSETQRNKGNFPGRFSGRQFSNSRSEMNVSTLELGDSALYLCASSLSSNSPLHFGNGTRLTVT.

The genes are TRBV27 and TRBJ2-2, with TRBD1 as a possible D gene (6 bases). CDR3 length equals 17 residues. Germline V gene data show CDR1 as MNHEY and CDR2 as SMNVEV (reference sequence). V was trimmed by 4 bases and J by 2 bases, leaving 17 bases between them. CDR3 DNA: TGTGCCAGCAGTTCAGCTGGGACAAAGTACAACACCGGGGAGCTGTTTTTT. Amino acids: CASSSAGTKYNTGELFF.

This chain uses TRBV6-4 with TRBJ2-1, with TRBD2 identical over 7 bases. V trimming: 4 bases; J trimming: 6 bases; junction bases outside the gene matches: 3. Germline V CDR1 and CDR2: MRHNA, SNTAGT. This CDR3 is 13 amino acids long. The DNA for the CDR3 is TGTGCCAGCAGTGTATCTAGCGGCAATGAGCAGTTCTTC. Translating it yields CASSVSSGNEQFF.

CDR3 sequence reads: CASSLIPRGGHPPDTQYF. In DNA form, the CDR3 reads TGTGCCAGCAGCTTAATTCCCCGGGGGGGCCATCCCCCAGATACGCAGTATTTT. This chain connects TRBV7-9 to TRBJ2-3; 8 nucleotides align to TRBD2. Germline V gives CDR1 SEHNR, CDR2 FQNEAQ (reference sequence). Germline trimming cut 2 bases from V and 4 bases from J; bases unmatched to any gene: 14. The CDR3 totals 18 residues.

The J gene is TRBJ2-3, the V gene TRBV2, with TRBD2 matching 14 bases. V lost 7 bases to trimming and J lost 0 bases; unmatched junction nucleotides: 18. This CDR3 has 21 residues. Germline assignment: CDR1 SNHLY and CDR2 FYNNEI. CDR3 sequence reads: CASNQPPGLAGAYSSTDTQYF. In DNA form, the CDR3 reads TGTGCCAGCAACCAGCCCCCGGGACTAGCGGGAGCCTACTCTAGCACAGATACGCAGTATTTT.

The chain links TRBV19 to TRBJ2-7; 9 bases fit TRBD1. J gave up 1 base and V 5 bases, and 3 bases lay outside the gene matches. The CDR3 has 14 residues. Germline lookup yields CDR1 LNHDA and CDR2 SQIVND (reference sequence). CDR3 residues: CASSRQGESYEQYF. The CDR3 DNA sequence: TGTGCCAGTAGTCGACAGGGGGAATCCTACGAGCAGTACTTC. The full variable domain, its missing parts supplied by reference TRBV19 and TRBJ2-7, is DGGITQSPKYLFRKEGQNVTLSCEQNLNHDAMYWYRQDPGQGLRLIYYSQIVNDFQKGDIAEGYSVSREKKESFPLTVTSAQKNPTAFYLCASSRQGESYEQYFGPGTRLTVT.

Points on this clone: Its ends do not fully match the called genes, so a read error is possible. DNA for the CDR3: TGTGTCAGCAGCGTCGAGTCAGGGGGAGATACGCAGTATTTT. Translating gives CVSSVESGGDTQYF. V usage is TRBV9 and J usage is TRBJ2-3; 7 nucleotides line up with TRBD1. This CDR3 has 14 residues. Germline V gene lookup returns CDR1 SGDLS and CDR2 YYNGEE. The variable domain in full, completed from reference TRBV9 and TRBJ2-3, reads DSGVTQTPKHLITATGQRVTLRCSPRSGDLSVYWYQQSLDQGLQFLIQYYNGEERAKGNILERFSAQQFPDLHSELNLSSLELGDSALYFCVSSVESGGDTQYFGPGTRLTVL.

This clone was counted a single time. The chain uses TRBV2 and TRBJ2-3, with 14 bases that match TRBD2. Germline V gene data show CDR1 as SNHLY and CDR2 as FYNNEI. The CDR3 is made up of 19 amino acids. The junction had 14 bases not matched to a gene; V was cut back by 6 bases and J by 3 bases. CDR3 coding DNA: TGTGCCAGCAGAAAGACAGGGACTAGCGGGAGCCGCGGGACAGATACGCAGTATTTT. This encodes CASRKTGTSGSRGTDTQYF.